This section outlines one T cell receptor beta chain sequence together with its context. Original processing methods: Estimation of nucleated cell counts relied on the amplification of reference gene primers. The assay was immunoSEQ multiplex PCR, and TCRdb's table has in-frame clones only and misses some. V and J calls and clone size are as listed in that table; D and trimming were resolved from the DNA. The sample lists 300,000 or so clones; around nine tenths were seen once. This entry belongs to a study of blood T cell repertoires in COVID-19. Study-level background: Sites in the United States, Italy and Spain provided acute and convalescent COVID-19 samples. PBMCs, B-cell-depleted T cells, or T cells were the source of the cDNA or gDNA that made up the material.

The V end was cut by 6 bases, the J end by 2 bases, with 14 bases between. Germline CDR1 is SGHNT and CDR2 is YYREEE (reference sequence). The CDR3 is made up of 14 amino acids. This TCR was recovered from a man aged 45-60 years with active or convalescent COVID-19. Sequenced material: peripheral blood. This chain uses TRBV5-4 with TRBJ1-2; D may be TRBD1 (5 bases). CDR3 residues: CASTVAGGNYGYTF. The DNA of the CDR3 is TGTGCCAGCACCGTGGCGGGGGGGAACTATGGCTACACCTTC. Combining the CDR3 with reference TRBV5-4 and TRBJ1-2 gives the whole variable domain ETGVTQSPTHLIKTRGQQVTLRCSSQSGHNTVSWYQQALGQGPQFIFQYYREEENGRGNFPPRFSGLQFPNYSSELNVNALELDDSALYLCASTVAGGNYGYTFGSGTRLTVV.